This T cell receptor (beta chain) stems from a study of T cells in localized non-small cell lung cancer. Using immunoSEQ multiplex PCR, the repertoire was profiled, and TCRdb retains in-frame clones only, with some absent. The sample records more than 45,000 clones, just over 85% being singletons. To note about this clone: The antigen is not known.

General study points: The study linked higher blood T cell density to longer overall survival. Highest T cell clonality was seen in uninvolved adjacent lung, surpassing that measured in tumor. Only one tumor region was sequenced, so heterogeneity remains possible. In adjacent lung, a median approximately 60 of the top 100 tumor clones were found.

CDR1 SGHNT and CDR2 YYREEE come from the germline V gene (reference sequence). V shed 2 bases and J shed 8 bases, with 16 bases lying between them. This CDR3 has 15 amino acids. The J gene is TRBJ2-2, the V gene TRBV5-4, with D possibly TRBD2 on 6 matching bases. The specimen was peripheral blood, collected before any cancer treatment. This receptor was identified in a male donor older than 55 with stage III squamous cell lung carcinoma. The CDR3 protein is CASSFSRGSGGELFF. CDR3 sequence (DNA): TGTGCCAGCAGCTTTAGCCGGGGGAGTGGAGGGGAGCTGTTTTTT. Supplemented by reference TRBV5-4 and TRBJ2-2, the full variable domain reads ETGVTQSPTHLIKTRGQQVTLRCSSQSGHNTVSWYQQALGQGPQFIFQYYREEENGRGNFPPRFSGLQFPNYSSELNVNALELDDSALYLCASSFSRGSGGELFFGEGSRLTVL.